This note documents a single T cell receptor (beta chain) sequence. This clone was recorded a few times. No cognate antigen has been identified for it. No much larger clonotype is one base removed from it; base qualities were not supplied. This sample is part of a study of T cell responses to AZD1222 COVID-19 vaccine (dated by TCRdb to 2020 to 2022). Looking at the study overall: TCR sequencing was performed for 230 to 250 trial participants, of whom roughly 200 were given two doses of AZD1222 and around 26 were given two doses of MenACWY control vaccine. Trial participants were enrolled into age subgroups of 18-55, 56-69 and 70-plus years, which contained around 150, 29 and 61 TCR-sequenced participants, respectively.

The CDR3 regions of human TCRbeta chains were analyzed by immunosequencing. The published analysis was carried out like this. TCRs in the repertoires were matched against a reference library of SARS-CoV-2-specific TCRs that had been generated with the MIRA antigen-specificity platform. Breadth meant the fraction of unique TCRs that were SARS-CoV-2-associated, whereas depth meant the fraction of total T cells that were SARS-CoV-2-associated. Each spike-specific TCR was assigned to its reactive spike region and to a CD4 or CD8 class using the MIRA data. Log10-transformed breadth and depth values were compared by one-way ANOVA with Sidak's multiple comparisons tests. TCRdb took this table from immuneACCESS and kept in-frame rearrangements with V and J called. Such tables lack part of the clones; where checked against another copy, unresolved V genes explain under half of the gap, and the rest is unexplained. The V and J calls and the clone size are those of that table, but D and trimming were determined from the DNA. The sample includes under 150,000 clones, with roughly 92% observed a single time. Jointly, the top ten make up about a tenth of the sample.

This specimen's time point label, per the study, means: about 28 days (+/-7) after the second vaccine dose. AZD1222 recipients with second doses at about 4 weeks or about 12 weeks were pooled, because spike-specific TCR depth and breadth did not differ between schedules. Vaccinee samples were obtained from the UK trials COV001 and COV002, which included a single-blind randomized controlled phase 2/3 trial of AZD1222 (ChAdOx1 nCoV-19) in healthy adults. Trial participant PBMC samples were collected at day 0 and day 28 after the second dose for TCRbeta chain sequencing. Findings and caveats that apply to the study as a whole: In the small 56-69-year group, the increase in depth fell short of significance, most likely because of low power. Participants were mostly white British, with more females than males. The authors suggested clonal diversity may have been underestimated. Conclusions about previously exposed vaccinees are limited, since just five to seven AZD1222 recipients were seropositive for SARS-CoV-2 at baseline. The whole spike protein was spanned by vaccine-associated CD4 TCRs, and dominant responses were seen in regions 160-218 and 743-854. Spike-specific TCR breadth and depth rose significantly after two AZD1222 doses compared with day 0 and with MenACWY recipients. Because no day 14 peak-response samples were available, the repertoires could be characterized only after the peak T cell response. Reportedly, close to half of the unique spike-specific TCRs recognized epitopes lying outside the regions that are mutated in the B.1.351 and B.1.1.7 variants.

V is shortened by 3 bases, J by 5 bases, and the region joining them spans 16 bases. The CDR3 holds 15 amino acids from the cysteine to the phenylalanine. Solely the CDR3 DNA is kept, with 45 bases framed from the first base. The germline V gene sets CDR1 to KGHSH and CDR2 to LQKENI. This receptor chain uses TRBV18 and TRBJ1-2, with TRBD1 perhaps the D gene, on 6 matching bases. Sequenced material: peripheral blood, taken 28 days after the second AZD1222 dose. The sequence was collected from an adult who received the AZD1222 COVID-19 vaccine. The CDR3 protein sequence reads: CASSPQRGQTYGYTF. Read as DNA, the sequence is TGTGCCAGCTCACCTCAACGGGGACAAACATATGGCTACACCTTC.